This TCR beta chain was observed in a study of ipilimumab plus nivolumab after autologous stem cell transplantation. Clones were read by immunoSEQ multiplex PCR, and TCRdb kept only the in-frame ones, dropping some. The table records some 1,800 clones, approximately 81% of them present only once. This CDR3 has 13 residues. Germline V gene lookup returns CDR1 SGHTA and CDR2 FQGNSA. The ends were cut back, 3 bases at V and 7 bases at J, with 13 bases in the middle. V and J are TRBV7-2 and TRBJ2-7; weak D call: TRBD1 (5 bases). The sequence was obtained from a female donor with multiple myeloma. The sample here was PBMCs, taken in a trial of ipilimumab plus nivolumab as post-transplant consolidation. This CDR3 reads CASSFRSGHEQYF. The CDR3, as DNA: TGTGCCAGCAGCTTTAGGTCAGGGCATGAGCAGTACTTC.